The source of this T cell receptor (beta chain) is a study of blood T cells in healthy people across ages. Researchers isolated at least 7 million PBMCs per sample. Combining a sample-barcoded 5' primer with a J-beta primer mix, a second PCR ran for roughly 6 to 12 cycles. TCRdb reprocessed the 5' RACE reads with MiXCR, giving one entry per CDR3 protein. The sample carries 750,000 to 950,000 distinct CDR3 sequences, about 27% recorded once. Looked up from germline, CDR1 is SGHVS and CDR2 is FNYEAQ. The V gene end was trimmed by 5 bases and the J gene end by 2 bases; junction bases not matched to a gene: 4. This CDR3 has 15 amino acids. These sequences were also reported in another study, on T cells of mothers and their children. That study adds: In unrelated and related pairs, TCR recombination output is shaped in a similar way by thymic selection.

The chain uses TRBV7-6 and TRBJ2-3, with 10 nucleotides matching TRBD2. The sequenced material came from blood. This clonotype was obtained from a woman aged 40 to 50 in good health. CDR3 in DNA: TGTGCCAGCAGCACCCTAGCGGGGGCCACAGATACGCAGTATTTT. Amino acids: CASSTLAGATDTQYF.